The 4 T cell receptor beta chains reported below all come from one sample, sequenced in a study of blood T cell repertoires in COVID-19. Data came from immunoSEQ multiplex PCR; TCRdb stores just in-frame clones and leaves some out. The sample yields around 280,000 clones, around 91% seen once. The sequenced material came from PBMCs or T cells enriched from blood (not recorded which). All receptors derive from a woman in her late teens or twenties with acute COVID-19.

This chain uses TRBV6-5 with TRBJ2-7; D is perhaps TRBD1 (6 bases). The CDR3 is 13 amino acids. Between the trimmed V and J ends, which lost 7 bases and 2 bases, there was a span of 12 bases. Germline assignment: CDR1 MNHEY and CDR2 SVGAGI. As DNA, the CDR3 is TGTGCCAGCAACCAGGGGCCACCCTACGAGCAGTACTTC. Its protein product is CASNQGPPYEQYF.

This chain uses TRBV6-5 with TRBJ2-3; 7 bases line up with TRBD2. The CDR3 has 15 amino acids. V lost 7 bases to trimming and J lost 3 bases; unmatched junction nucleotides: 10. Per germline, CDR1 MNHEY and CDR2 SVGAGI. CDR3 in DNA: TGTGCCAGCACCCGCGGCGGGAGTCGTACAGATACGCAGTATTTT. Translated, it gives CASTRGGSRTDTQYF.

Here the CDR3 DNA reads TGTGCCACCTCGGACAGGGCGACGGGGAACACTGAAGCTTTCTTT. Translating gives CATSDRATGNTEAFF. The genes are TRBV28 and TRBJ1-1, with 8 bases lining up with TRBD1. CDR1 is MDHEN and CDR2 is SYDVKM in the germline V gene. J was trimmed by 1 base and V by 10 bases; bases with no gene match: 11. The CDR3 has 15 residues.

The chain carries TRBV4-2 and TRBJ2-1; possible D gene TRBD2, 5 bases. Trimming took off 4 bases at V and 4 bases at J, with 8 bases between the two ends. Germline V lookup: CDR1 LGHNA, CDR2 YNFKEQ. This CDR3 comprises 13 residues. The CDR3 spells CASSRSAYNEQFF. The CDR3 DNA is TGTGCCAGCAGCCGTAGCGCGTACAATGAGCAGTTCTTC.